The 31 T cell receptor beta chains below come from one sample, sequenced in a study of CD8 T cells in ankylosing spondylitis. One entry per CDR3 protein results from TCRdb running MiXCR on the 5' RACE reads. The profile shows roughly 180,000 distinct CDR3 sequences, 11% of them singletons. What was sequenced was blood, either unsorted or a sorted T cell fraction (not recorded which). These receptors came from a male donor with ankylosing spondylitis or in good health (not recorded which).

V gene TRBV12-3 or TRBV12-4 combines with J gene TRBJ1-2, with D possibly matching TRBD1 (5 bases). The CDR3 is 15 residues long. V was clipped by 0 bases and J by 8 bases, with 16 bases between them. The CDR3 reads CASSLAGQGTRGYTF. The CDR3 DNA reads TGTGCCAGCAGTTTAGCGGGTCAGGGAACCAGGGGCTACACCTTC.

This clonotype was found a few times. This chain connects TRBV12-3 or TRBV12-4 to TRBJ2-7; D possibly uses TRBD1 or TRBD2 (6 bases each). The CDR3 has 13 amino acids. The V and J ends lost 5 bases and 6 bases respectively, with 14 bases between them. CDR3 nucleotide sequence: TGTGCCAGCAGTCGAGGGGGGATGATCGAGCAGTACTTC. Encoded protein: CASSRGGMIEQYF.

This clonotype was seen at least ten times. This sequence joins TRBV4-2 and TRBJ2-1; 10 nucleotides line up with TRBD1. The CDR3 is made up of 16 amino acids. Germline loops: CDR1 LGHNA, CDR2 YNFKEQ. Unmatched junction bases numbered 8, after V lost 0 bases and J lost 9 bases. The CDR3 region is CASSQEAGTGAGEQFF. CDR3 bases: TGTGCCAGCAGCCAAGAGGCGGGGACAGGGGCGGGTGAGCAGTTCTTC.

This clonotype was picked up many times. The V call is TRBV5-1, the J call TRBJ2-1, with a possible D match to TRBD2 (5 bases). Germline CDR1 is SGHRS and CDR2 is YFSETQ. Trimming removed 2 bases at V and 0 bases at J, with 12 bases between. There are 16 residues in the CDR3. Written as DNA, the CDR3 is TGCGCCAGCAGCTTATCTCCGGGGAGCTCCTACAATGAGCAGTTCTTC. The encoded protein is CASSLSPGSSYNEQFF.

At least ten counts were recorded for this clonotype. This chain connects TRBV11-2 to TRBJ1-3, with TRBD1 matching 9 bases. The CDR3 sequence is 17 residues long. Germline trimming cut 0 bases from V and 1 base from J; bases unmatched to any gene: 4. Germline values: CDR1 SGHAT, CDR2 FQNNGV. CDR3 in amino acids: CASSLDIGTGSGNTIYF. The CDR3 region has the DNA TGTGCCAGCAGCTTAGACATCGGGACAGGGTCTGGAAACACCATATATTTT.

This clonotype was recorded at least ten times. The rearrangement joins TRBV7-7 to TRBJ2-1; 7 nucleotides match TRBD2. CDR1 SSHAT and CDR2 FNYEAQ come from the germline V gene (reference sequence). The V segment lost 2 bases and the J segment 1 base; nucleotides outside the gene matches: 2. This CDR3 has 15 residues. The CDR3 sequence: CASSLSRESYNEQFF. In DNA, the CDR3 is TGTGCCAGCAGCTTATCGCGGGAGTCCTACAATGAGCAGTTCTTC.

This clonotype was detected ten times or more. The J gene is TRBJ1-1, the V gene TRBV28; D possibly corresponds to TRBD1 (6 bases). The CDR3 consists of 11 residues. Trimming removed 6 bases at V and 9 bases at J, with 11 bases between. Germline assignment: CDR1 MDHEN and CDR2 SYDVKM. CDR3: CASRVRGKAFF. The CDR3 DNA reads as TGTGCCAGCAGGGTCAGGGGTAAAGCTTTCTTT.

The sample holds many counts of this clonotype. The chain carries TRBV5-1 and TRBJ1-1; D is undetermined. V lost 2 bases and J 0 bases, leaving 8 bases between the germline ends. CDR1 and CDR2 from the germline V gene are SGHRS and YFSETQ. The length of the CDR3 is 14 residues. CDR3 bases: TGCGCCAGCAGCTTTCAACCCATGAACACTGAAGCTTTCTTT. It specifies CASSFQPMNTEAFF.

This clonotype was picked up many times. The chain joins TRBV29-1 to TRBJ2-3; 7 bases align to TRBD2. This CDR3 contains 14 residues. Germline trimming cut 1 base from V and 4 bases from J; bases unmatched to any gene: 5. Per the germline V gene, CDR1 is SQVTM and CDR2 is ANQGSEA. CDR3 in DNA: TGCAGCGTTGAAGTAGCGGGCCTGGCAGATACGCAGTATTTT. Translation: CSVEVAGLADTQYF.

This clonotype has a handful of counts. V gene TRBV12-3 or TRBV12-4 combines with J gene TRBJ2-7; 9 bases line up with TRBD1. The J segment lost 7 bases and the V segment lost 6 bases, leaving 16 bases of the junction unmatched. This CDR3 spans 16 amino acids. DNA of the CDR3: TGTGCCAGCAGCTTATGGTCCGGGACAGGGAAGTGGGAGCAGTACTTC. Translation gives CASSLWSGTGKWEQYF.

This clonotype was counted a few times. V is TRBV27 and J is TRBJ1-2; tentatively, D is TRBD1 (5 bases). CDR1 is MNHEY, CDR2 SMNVEV, per germline (reference sequence). The CDR3 contains 13 residues. V lost 9 bases and J 4 bases, leaving 15 bases between the germline ends. CDR3 residues: CASGVRGGYGYTF. CDR3 DNA: TGTGCCAGTGGGGTTAGGGGAGGCTATGGCTACACCTTC.

The V call is TRBV20-1, the J call TRBJ2-3; unclear D gene. The CDR3 totals 13 residues. In germline, CDR1 is DFQATT, CDR2 SNEGSKA (reference sequence). V lost 1 base to trimming and J lost 8 bases, with 13 bases between them. CDR3 loop: CSARVRASATQYF. In DNA form, the CDR3 reads TGCAGTGCTAGAGTAAGGGCGTCGGCTACGCAGTATTTT.

This clonotype has ten or more counts. The V call is TRBV11-2, the J call TRBJ2-7; no clear D. Germline lookup yields CDR1 SGHAT and CDR2 FQNNGV. V lost 1 base, J lost 0 bases, and 10 bases lay in between. The CDR3 length is 15 residues. CDR3 nucleotides: TGTGCCAGCAGCTTAGGAGCAGTCCTCTCCTACGAGCAGTACTTC. It encodes CASSLGAVLSYEQYF.

Concerning this clonotype itself: A read error is possible here, since a much larger clone lies one base away. J is TRBJ2-1 and V is TRBV29-1, with TRBD2 as a possible D gene (6 bases). The V gene's germline CDR1 is SQVTM and CDR2 ANQGSEA. There are 13 residues in the CDR3. Trimming took 3 bases from V and 11 from J, leaving 17 bases between them. The CDR3 sequence is CSVDRSGVDKQFF. The CDR3 bases are TGCAGCGTTGACCGGTCGGGGGTCGATAAGCAGTTCTTC.

This clonotype was detected many times. V usage is TRBV20-1 and J usage is TRBJ2-2, with D maybe TRBD1 (6 bases). Germline V gene lookup returns CDR1 DFQATT and CDR2 SNEGSKA (reference sequence). The CDR3 totals 14 residues. The ends were cut back, 5 bases at V and 0 bases at J, with 10 bases in the middle. CDR3 DNA: TGCAGTGCTCCCGGGACACCGAACACCGGGGAGCTGTTTTTT. Translated: CSAPGTPNTGELFF.

This clonotype was observed at least ten times. The chain carries TRBV3-1 and TRBJ2-5; 8 bases are a match to TRBD2. V lost 1 base and J lost 4; bases outside the gene matches: 11. Germline V gives CDR1 LGHDT, CDR2 YNNKEL (reference sequence). This CDR3 is 17 amino acids long. CDR3 protein: CASSQGAGAGQGETQYF. The CDR3 DNA follows: TGTGCCAGCAGCCAAGGAGCGGGAGCTGGGCAGGGAGAGACCCAGTACTTC.

There are many counts of this clonotype. The chain links TRBV10-2 to TRBJ1-4; tentatively, D is TRBD1 (5 bases). This CDR3 is 15 amino acids long. V was pared by 2 bases and J by 0 bases, with 7 bases between. Germline CDR1 and CDR2: WSHSY and SAAADI. The CDR3 DNA sequence: TGCGCCAGCAGTGAGGGGGGAGCAACTAATGAAAAACTGTTTTTT. The encoded protein is CASSEGGATNEKLFF.

This clonotype was detected many times. The chain carries TRBV28 and TRBJ1-6; D not certain. This CDR3 contains 15 residues. The V end was cut by 3 bases, the J end by 10 bases, with 16 bases between. The germline CDR1 and CDR2 sequences are MDHEN and SYDVKM. The CDR3 DNA sequence: TGTGCCAGCAGTTTGGACCAGGTGGTAGAATCACCCCTCCACTTT. This sequence encodes CASSLDQVVESPLHF.

There are many counts of this clonotype. The genes are TRBV27 and TRBJ1-4; a possible D gene is TRBD1 (5 bases). Germline-derived CDR1 and CDR2 are MNHEY and SMNVEV (reference sequence). This CDR3 region has 14 residues. The V end was cut by 2 bases, the J end by 5 bases, with 9 bases between. The CDR3 DNA reads as TGTGCCAGCAGTTTACGAGGGACCAATGAAAAACTGTTTTTT. Its protein product is CASSLRGTNEKLFF.

The J gene is TRBJ2-1, the V gene TRBV29-1, with TRBD1 matching 8 bases. The CDR3 has 15 amino acids. V trimming: 2 bases; J trimming: 5 bases; junction bases outside the gene matches: 8. Germline values: CDR1 SQVTM, CDR2 ANQGSEA. The CDR3 bases are TGCAGCGTTGAAAAAAGACAGGGGAGCGACAATGAGCAGTTCTTC. Translating it yields CSVEKRQGSDNEQFF.

This clonotype was recorded at least ten times. This rearrangement joins TRBV20-1 to TRBJ1-1, with TRBD1 as a possible D gene (6 bases). Looked up from germline, CDR1 is DFQATT and CDR2 is SNEGSKA (reference sequence). Between the trimmed V and J ends, which lost 4 bases and 1 base, there was a span of 16 bases. CDR3 size: 15 residues. The CDR3 protein is CSAKSSRTANTEAFF. For the CDR3, the DNA is TGCAGTGCTAAGTCCTCCCGGACAGCGAACACTGAAGCTTTCTTT.

As DNA, the CDR3 is TGTGCCAGCAGTTACTTAGCCCGTGGGCAGCTAGCAACTAATGAAAAACTGTTTTTT. Translated, it gives CASSYLARGQLATNEKLFF. The chain employs TRBV6-5 and TRBJ1-4; no clear D gene. V dropped 1 base and J dropped 0 bases, with 18 bases sitting between them. The CDR3 spans 19 residues. CDR1 and CDR2 (germline): MNHEY, SVGAGI.

The sample holds many counts of this clonotype. The chain combines TRBV6-5 with TRBJ1-6; D not resolved. Trimming cost V 2 bases and J 7 bases, with 9 bases left between them. Germline V lookup: CDR1 MNHEY, CDR2 SVGAGI. The CDR3 is made up of 14 amino acids. CDR3 in amino acids: CASSYGLENSPLHF. CDR3 bases: TGTGCCAGCAGTTACGGGCTAGAGAATTCACCCCTCCACTTT.

This clonotype was seen many times. CDR3 nucleotide sequence: TGTGCCAGCAGTTACACCCTGCTGACTACTAACAATCAGCCCCAGCATTTT. Encoded protein: CASSYTLLTTNNQPQHF. This chain links TRBV6-5 with TRBJ1-5; unclear D gene. This CDR3 contains 17 residues. Germline V gene sequence: CDR1 MNHEY, CDR2 SVGAGI. The V gene lost 2 bases and the J gene lost 3 bases, with 17 bases spanning the gap.

Comment on this clonotype: This may come from a read error, since a much larger clone is one base off. V gene TRBV20-1 combines with J gene TRBJ2-5; 7 positions agree with TRBD2. The germline V gene encodes CDR1 DFQATT and CDR2 SNEGSKA (reference sequence). Trimming at V came to 2 bases and at J to 9 bases, leaving 9 bases not matched to a gene. The CDR3 spans 13 residues. CDR3 coding DNA: TGCAGTGCTAGAAAAAGCGGGGTGGGGGCCCAGTACTTC. Protein: CSARKSGVGAQYF.

The V gene is TRBV5-1, the J gene TRBJ2-7, with 8 bases aligning to TRBD2. CDR1 and CDR2 (germline): SGHRS, YFSETQ. Unmatched junction bases numbered 5, after V lost 3 bases and J lost 9 bases. There are 12 residues in the CDR3. CDR3: CASSSGLGGQYF. The CDR3 bases are TGCGCCAGCAGCTCGGGACTAGGCGGGCAGTACTTC.

This clonotype has at least ten counts. The CDR3 reads CAISDGDLNYNEQFF. DNA of the CDR3: TGTGCCATCAGTGATGGGGACCTGAACTACAATGAGCAGTTCTTC. The chain employs TRBV10-3 and TRBJ2-1; possibly TRBD1 or TRBD2 for D (5 bases each). The CDR3 covers 15 residues. V was cut by 3 bases and J by 3 bases, with 12 bases left in between. Germline V gene data show CDR1 as ENHRY and CDR2 as SYGVKD.

This clonotype occurred many times. The V call is TRBV10-3, the J call TRBJ2-1; 10 positions agree with TRBD2. This CDR3 comprises 16 residues. Trimming at V came to 3 bases and at J to 8 bases, leaving 10 bases not matched to a gene. Looked up from germline, CDR1 is ENHRY and CDR2 is SYGVKD. In DNA form, the CDR3 reads TGTGCCATCAGTGATTTTGTAGCGGGGGGAAGTGATGAGCAGTTCTTC. This translates into CAISDFVAGGSDEQFF.

The chain is built from TRBV11-3 and TRBJ1-6; D remains unclear. V shed 3 bases and J shed 4 bases, with 7 bases lying between them. Germline V lookup: CDR1 SGHNT, CDR2 YENEEA. The length of the CDR3 is 14 residues. CDR3 DNA sequence: TGTGCCAGCAGCTTGAGGGAGTATAATTCACCCCTCCACTTT. Its protein is CASSLREYNSPLHF. The whole variable domain, filled in from reference TRBV11-3 and TRBJ1-6, reads EAGVVQSPRYKIIEKKQPVAFWCNPISGHNTLYWYLQNLGQGPELLIRYENEEAVDDSQLPKDRFSAERLKGVDSTLKIQPAELGDSAVYLCASSLREYNSPLHFGNGTRLTVT.

The chain combines TRBV19 with TRBJ1-2, with 9 nucleotides matching TRBD1. Looked up from germline, CDR1 is LNHDA and CDR2 is SQIVND (reference sequence). With V trimmed by 6 bases and J by 8 bases, 13 bases remained unmatched. The CDR3 is 15 residues long. DNA of the CDR3: TGTGCCAGTAGCAACTACCCCGGGACAGGGCACGGCTACACCTTC. Its translation: CASSNYPGTGHGYTF.

In this sample, this clonotype turned up many times. The V call is TRBV12-5, the J call TRBJ1-1, with 9 bases lining up with TRBD1. This CDR3 has 16 residues. Germline V gene lookup returns CDR1 LGHNT and CDR2 FRNRAP. V dropped 0 bases and J dropped 8; count of bases not matched to a gene: 10. CDR3 sequence reads: CASGLVNPGTGREAFF. The CDR3 DNA is TGTGCTAGTGGTTTGGTAAACCCCGGGACAGGGAGGGAAGCTTTCTTT.